The present entry profiles one TCR beta chain with its context. The antigen is not known. TCRdb reprocessed the 5' RACE reads with MiXCR, giving one entry per CDR3 protein. This sample has around 480,000 distinct CDR3 sequences, with approximately 14% found just once. Germline values: CDR1 SGHTA, CDR2 FQGNSA. The CDR3 covers 13 residues. V lost 1 base and J 7 bases, leaving 8 bases between the germline ends. This entry comes from a study of identical twins. Findings and caveats of the study: Invariant MAIT and iNKT cells could partly confound zero-insertion analyses.

This same sample was also part of a study on yellow fever vaccine responses in identical twins.

The sequence derives from a woman aged 18-29 years in good health. The sequencing input was CD4+ T cells sorted from blood. The rearrangement links TRBV7-2 to TRBJ2-1; D not certain. Written as DNA, the CDR3 is TGTGCCAGCAGCTTAGGGTGGAATAATGAGCAGTTCTTC. Its protein is CASSLGWNNEQFF.